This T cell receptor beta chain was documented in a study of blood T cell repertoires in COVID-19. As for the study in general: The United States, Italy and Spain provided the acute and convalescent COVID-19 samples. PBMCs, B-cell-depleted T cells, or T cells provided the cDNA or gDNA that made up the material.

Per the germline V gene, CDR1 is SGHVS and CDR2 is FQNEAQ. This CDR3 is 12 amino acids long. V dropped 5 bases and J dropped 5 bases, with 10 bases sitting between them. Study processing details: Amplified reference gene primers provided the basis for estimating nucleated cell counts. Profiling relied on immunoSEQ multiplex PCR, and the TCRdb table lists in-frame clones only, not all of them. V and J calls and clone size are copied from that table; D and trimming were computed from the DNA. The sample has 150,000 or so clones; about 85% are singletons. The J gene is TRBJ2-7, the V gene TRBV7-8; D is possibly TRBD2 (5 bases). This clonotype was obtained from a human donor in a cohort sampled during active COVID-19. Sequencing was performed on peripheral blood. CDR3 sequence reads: CASSPRANEQYF. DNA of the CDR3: TGTGCCAGCAGCCCGCGGGCGAACGAGCAGTACTTC.